This entry lists 7 T cell receptor beta chains sequenced from one sample in a study of T cell clonotyping in hematopoietic cell transplantation. Only in-frame clones appear in the TCRdb table, and some are missing; sequencing was by immunoSEQ multiplex PCR. This sample has around 25,000 clones, with approximately 95% found just once. Sequenced input: peripheral blood mononuclear cells. The receptors were gathered from a man between 45 and 60 years old in good health. Some clones in this sample may be carry-over from other donors' samples.

The chain carries TRBV4-3 and TRBJ2-7; D perhaps matches TRBD2 (7 bases). This CDR3 contains 14 residues. The V gene's germline CDR1 is LGHNA and CDR2 YSLEER. Trimming removed 4 bases at V and 5 bases at J, with 15 bases between. CDR3: CASSLGGPGDEQYF. Written as DNA, the CDR3 is TGCGCCAGCAGCCTCGGGGGGCCAGGGGACGAGCAGTACTTC.

This rearrangement joins TRBV5-1 to TRBJ2-1; D is uncertain. The CDR3 runs to 18 residues. Deletions cut 4 bases from V and 0 bases from J, with 20 bases between. Germline CDR1 reads SGHRS; CDR2 reads YFSETQ. The CDR3 coding sequence is TGCGCCAGCAGCCCCGTCCGACCCACCGAATCCTCCTACAATGAGCAGTTCTTC. This codes for CASSPVRPTESSYNEQFF.

CDR3 nucleotides: TGTGCCAGCAGTGACCGAGCGGGGGGCGCATCTGGCTACACCTTC. Translated: CASSDRAGGASGYTF. The V and J genes are TRBV6-4 and TRBJ1-2, with a possible D match to TRBD1 (6 bases). The CDR3 runs to 15 residues. Germline CDR1 reads MRHNA; CDR2 reads SNTAGT. Trimming removed 2 bases at V and 7 bases at J, with 17 bases between.

The chain couples TRBV6-1 to TRBJ2-7; 9 bases align to TRBD2. V lost 6 bases, J lost 2 bases, and 8 bases stayed unmatched. Germline CDR1 and CDR2: MNHNS and SASEGT. The CDR3 loop spans 15 amino acids. The CDR3 is CASSLSGGTAYEQYF. CDR3 sequence (DNA): TGTGCCAGCAGCCTTAGCGGGGGCACCGCCTACGAGCAGTACTTC.

This rearrangement joins TRBV18 to TRBJ1-3; no clear D gene. With 0 bases removed from V and 0 bases from J, the gap between germline ends came to 6 bases. The CDR3 sequence is 15 residues long. Germline V CDR1 and CDR2: KGHSH, LQKENI. The CDR3 spells CASSPPGNSGNTIYF. The CDR3 coding sequence is TGTGCCAGCTCACCACCGGGGAACTCTGGAAACACCATATATTTT.

The rearrangement joins TRBV30 to TRBJ1-1; D is perhaps TRBD1 (6 bases). Germline V gene data show CDR1 as GTSNPN and CDR2 as SVGIG (reference sequence). V lost 6 bases to trimming and J lost 0 bases, with 11 bases between them. The CDR3 spans 13 residues. CDR3 protein: CACSRGVNTEAFF. CDR3 DNA: TGTGCCTGTAGCAGGGGAGTGAACACTGAAGCTTTCTTT.

The chain joins TRBV15 to TRBJ1-5; D is unclear. V was cut by 5 bases and J by 9 bases, with 17 bases left in between. The CDR3 totals 14 residues. The germline gives CDR1 LNHNV, CDR2 YYDKDF (reference sequence). The chain's CDR3 is CATSPRAGDRPQHF. DNA for the CDR3: TGTGCCACCAGCCCCCGGGCCGGTGATCGGCCCCAGCATTTT.